The 25 T cell receptor beta chains below all came from one sample that was sequenced in a study of blood T cell repertoires in COVID-19. The table came from immunoSEQ multiplex PCR; TCRdb's copy has only in-frame clones and leaves some out. The sample yields 65,000 to 70,000 clones, nearly 80% seen once. The sample consisted of peripheral blood. The receptors stem from a woman aged 55-75 years with acute or convalescent COVID-19.

The CDR3 DNA sequence: TGTGCCAGCAGTTTCCAGGGTTTTAAGACTGAAGCTTTCTTT. Protein product: CASSFQGFKTEAFF. The chain is built from TRBV6-5 and TRBJ1-1; tentative D call: TRBD1 (5 bases). The CDR3 extends over 14 amino acids. The germline V gene has CDR1 MNHEY and CDR2 SVGAGI. The V and J ends lost 4 bases and 5 bases respectively, with 14 bases between them.

The rearrangement links TRBV7-9 to TRBJ2-5; 7 nucleotides line up with TRBD2. The ends lost 3 bases at V and 0 bases at J; junction bases unmatched: 10. Germline V gene sequence: CDR1 SEHNR, CDR2 FQNEAQ (reference sequence). There are 17 residues in the CDR3. The CDR3 nucleotides read TGTGCCAGCAGCTTGACCCTAGCGGTGGCGTACCAAGAGACCCAGTACTTC. Its protein is CASSLTLAVAYQETQYF.

The DNA for the CDR3 is TGTGCCAGCAGCGTATTGACAGGTGAAGCTTTCTTT. Translating it yields CASSVLTGEAFF. This chain joins TRBV9 and TRBJ1-1; a possible D gene is TRBD1 (6 bases). Germline V gene sequence: CDR1 SGDLS, CDR2 YYNGEE. Trimming shortened V by 1 base and J by 7 bases, and 8 bases separated the two germline ends. This CDR3 has 12 residues.

This chain joins TRBV2 and TRBJ2-7; 8 nucleotides agree with TRBD1. The CDR3 sequence is 12 residues long. The trim removed 7 bases at V and 6 bases at J, leaving 5 bases unmatched. Germline CDR1 reads SNHLY; CDR2 reads FYNNEI. In nucleotides, the CDR3 is TGTGCCAGCACGGACAGGGTCAGCGAGCAGTACTTC. This sequence encodes CASTDRVSEQYF.

Only a few counts were recorded for this clone. The V call is TRBV27, the J call TRBJ2-7; 8 bases agree with TRBD1. V trimming: 4 bases; J trimming: 1 base; junction bases outside the gene matches: 6. This CDR3 has 15 amino acids. Germline values: CDR1 MNHEY, CDR2 SMNVEV (reference sequence). The CDR3 sequence: CASSSRTGTSYEQYF. CDR3 nucleotide sequence: TGTGCCAGCAGTTCACGGACAGGGACTTCCTACGAGCAGTACTTC.

V and J are TRBV7-8 and TRBJ2-1; 15 bases fit TRBD2. The germline V gene encodes CDR1 SGHVS and CDR2 FQNEAQ. The CDR3 covers 19 residues. The J segment lost 6 bases and the V segment lost 1 base, leaving 10 bases of the junction unmatched. CDR3 residues: CASSLDGLAGGPRANEQFF. The CDR3 DNA reads TGTGCCAGCAGCTTAGATGGACTAGCGGGGGGGCCAAGGGCCAATGAGCAGTTCTTC.

The chain combines TRBV5-4 with TRBJ1-1; the match to TRBD1 covers 10 bases. Germline V CDR1 and CDR2: SGHNT, YYREEE (reference sequence). The length of the CDR3 is 15 residues. V was clipped by 0 bases and J by 6 bases; unmatched bases: 5. The CDR3 reads CASSLGRQGASEAFF. The CDR3 nucleotides are TGTGCCAGCAGCTTGGGCCGACAGGGGGCCTCTGAAGCTTTCTTT.

V usage is TRBV11-2 and J usage is TRBJ1-4, with unresolved D. The V end lost 7 bases, the J end lost 3 bases, and 15 bases lay between the germline ends. Germline V gene sequence: CDR1 SGHAT, CDR2 FQNNGV. CDR3 length equals 15 residues. The CDR3 region has the DNA TGTGCCAGCACCACATCCCGCGGCCCTAATGAAAAACTGTTTTTT. This encodes CASTTSRGPNEKLFF.

The V gene is TRBV5-4, the J gene TRBJ2-6; D might be TRBD1 (6 bases). The CDR3 has 15 residues. Germline CDR1 reads SGHNT; CDR2 reads YYREEE (reference sequence). Trimming took 4 bases from V and 2 from J, leaving 10 bases between them. As DNA, the CDR3 is TGTGCCAGCAGCGGAGAGGGGGCTGGGGCCAACGTCCTGACTTTC. This sequence encodes CASSGEGAGANVLTF.

The chain couples TRBV24-1 to TRBJ1-1; 7 bases match TRBD1. V lost 7 bases to trimming and J lost 0 bases; unmatched junction nucleotides: 4. CDR1 and CDR2 from the germline V gene are KGHDR and SFDVKD. The CDR3 sequence is 14 residues long. As DNA, the CDR3 is TGTGCCACCAGAGGGGGCCCTATGAACACTGAAGCTTTCTTT. It is translated as CATRGGPMNTEAFF.

This clone was seen only a few times. J is TRBJ2-7 and V is TRBV29-1; 7 bases are shared with TRBD1. The CDR3 has 15 amino acids. V shed 2 bases and J 5 bases; nucleotides not matched to a gene: 12. The germline V gene encodes CDR1 SQVTM and CDR2 ANQGSEA. CDR3 amino acids: CSVEMEQGVVDEQYF. The CDR3 bases are TGCAGCGTTGAAATGGAGCAGGGGGTAGTTGACGAGCAGTACTTC.

This CDR3 is CASSSGGDYTIYF. In DNA form, the CDR3 reads TGTGCCAGCAGTTCAGGGGGCGACTACACCATATATTTT. The chain joins TRBV28 to TRBJ1-3, with 8 bases matching TRBD1. The CDR3 is 13 amino acids. Germline CDR1 MDHEN, CDR2 SYDVKM. V shed 4 bases and J 8 bases; nucleotides not matched to a gene: 4.

V usage is TRBV19 and J usage is TRBJ2-1; 12 bases line up with TRBD1. CDR1 is LNHDA, CDR2 SQIVND, per germline (reference sequence). The CDR3 consists of 15 residues. The V segment lost 5 bases and the J segment 5 bases; nucleotides outside the gene matches: 4. In DNA form, the CDR3 reads TGTGCCAGTAGTGGGACAGGGGGCCCGAACAATGAGCAGTTCTTC. Translation gives CASSGTGGPNNEQFF.

The J gene is TRBJ1-2, the V gene TRBV7-9; D unresolved. The CDR3 covers 14 residues. The germline V and J ends were trimmed by 0 bases and 3 bases, with 8 bases remaining between them. Germline lookup yields CDR1 SEHNR and CDR2 FQNEAQ (reference sequence). The CDR3 protein is CASSLAGSDYGYTF. CDR3 coding DNA: TGTGCCAGCAGCTTAGCAGGGAGCGACTATGGCTACACCTTC.

V and J are TRBV24-1 and TRBJ2-3, with 7 bases that match TRBD2. V was clipped by 9 bases and J by 2 bases; unmatched bases: 10. Germline lookup yields CDR1 KGHDR and CDR2 SFDVKD. The length of the CDR3 is 15 residues. The CDR3 loop reads CATGPAGDDTDTQYF. The DNA for the CDR3 is TGTGCCACCGGGCCTGCGGGGGACGACACAGATACGCAGTATTTT.

CDR3 residues: CASSQAGNSPLHF. The DNA of the CDR3 is TGTGCCAGCAGCCAAGCAGGAAATTCACCCCTCCACTTT. V usage is TRBV3-1 (or the pseudogene TRBV3-2) and J usage is TRBJ1-6; the D is unclear. Trimming removed 1 base from V and 7 bases from J, with 5 bases in between. The germline gives CDR1 LGHDT, CDR2 YNNKEL (reference sequence). The CDR3 consists of 13 residues.

The J gene is TRBJ2-3, the V gene TRBV4-1, with a weak D call TRBD2 (6 bases). Trimming shortened V by 1 base and J by 1 base, and 12 bases separated the two germline ends. CDR3 size: 16 residues. Germline assignment: CDR1 MGHRA and CDR2 YSYEKL. CDR3 in DNA: TGCGCCAGCAGCCAAGGGGCCGGGAGCGGCACAGATACGCAGTATTTT. This gives the protein CASSQGAGSGTDTQYF.

The genes are TRBV27 and TRBJ1-5; possibly TRBD1 for D (5 bases). Germline lookup yields CDR1 MNHEY and CDR2 SMNVEV (reference sequence). The CDR3 is 17 residues long. The V gene lost 5 bases and the J gene lost 0 bases, with 17 bases spanning the gap. The CDR3 DNA follows: TGTGCCAGCAGTACCCTACAGGAAATTAATAGCAATCAGCCCCAGCATTTT. It codes for CASSTLQEINSNQPQHF.

Here the CDR3 reads CASTQDGGQPQHF. CDR3 in DNA: TGTGCCAGCACTCAAGATGGCGGACAGCCCCAGCATTTT. V usage is TRBV2 and J usage is TRBJ1-5; D call uncertain. V lost 7 bases, J lost 7 bases, and 14 bases lay in between. This CDR3 region has 13 residues. Germline CDR1 and CDR2: SNHLY and FYNNEI.

The chain carries TRBV5-4 and TRBJ1-2; 8 nucleotides agree with TRBD1. Unmatched junction bases numbered 6, after V lost 1 base and J lost 1 base. The CDR3 contains 16 residues. CDR1 SGHNT and CDR2 YYREEE come from the germline V gene (reference sequence). CDR3: CASSLQGAQGNYGYTF. The DNA of the CDR3 is TGTGCCAGCAGCTTGCAGGGGGCGCAGGGTAACTATGGCTACACCTTC. Full variable domain (missing parts from reference TRBV5-4 and TRBJ1-2): ETGVTQSPTHLIKTRGQQVTLRCSSQSGHNTVSWYQQALGQGPQFIFQYYREEENGRGNFPPRFSGLQFPNYSSELNVNALELDDSALYLCASSLQGAQGNYGYTFGSGTRLTVV.

This chain connects TRBV7-9 to TRBJ1-4; 7 nucleotides match TRBD1. The J segment lost 8 bases and the V segment lost 5 bases, leaving 8 bases of the junction unmatched. This CDR3 has 14 amino acids. Germline V gene sequence: CDR1 SEHNR, CDR2 FQNEAQ (reference sequence). CDR3 DNA sequence: TGTGCCAGCAGCCGACAGGGTGGGACAGAAAAACTGTTTTTT. Amino acids: CASSRQGGTEKLFF.

The V call is TRBV29-1, the J call TRBJ1-1; a possible D gene is TRBD1 (6 bases). From germline, CDR1 is SQVTM and CDR2 ANQGSEA. The CDR3 loop spans 12 amino acids. With 5 bases removed from V and 6 bases from J, the gap between germline ends came to 13 bases. CDR3 bases: TGCAGCGTTTCTCAGGGGAGGGCTGAAGCTTTCTTT. Its protein product is CSVSQGRAEAFF.

V is TRBV6-4 and J is TRBJ1-2, with 10 bases that match TRBD1. The junction had 9 bases not matched to a gene; V was cut back by 4 bases and J by 7 bases. The CDR3 contains 15 residues. CDR1 and CDR2 from the germline V gene are MRHNA and SNTAGT. The CDR3 spells CASSVGTGESAGYTF. The CDR3 coding sequence is TGTGCCAGCAGTGTTGGGACAGGGGAATCGGCTGGCTACACCTTC.

V and J are TRBV27 and TRBJ1-5; D is uncertain. The germline V gene encodes CDR1 MNHEY and CDR2 SMNVEV (reference sequence). The CDR3 extends over 16 amino acids. Trimming cost V 6 bases and J 5 bases, with 20 bases left between them. CDR3 bases: TGTGCCAGCAGCCCTCTTCCAGGTAGGGAGGATCAGCCCCAGCATTTT. Amino acids: CASSPLPGREDQPQHF.

This chain uses TRBV7-2 with TRBJ2-1; 11 bases agree with TRBD2. Germline CDR1 and CDR2: SGHTA and FQGNSA. V dropped 5 bases and J dropped 4; count of bases not matched to a gene: 7. The CDR3 loop spans 16 amino acids. The CDR3 protein is CASSQFLAGGYNEQFF. DNA for the CDR3: TGTGCCAGCAGCCAGTTTCTAGCGGGGGGATACAATGAGCAGTTCTTC. The full variable domain, in which reference TRBV7-2 and TRBJ2-1 provide the parts outside the CDR3, is GAGVSQSPSNKVTEKGKDVELRCDPISGHTALYWYRQSLGQGLEFLIYFQGNSAPDKSGLPSDRFSAERTGGSVSTLTIQRTQQEDSAVYLCASSQFLAGGYNEQFFGPGTRLTVL.